A single sample gave rise to the 10 T cell receptor beta chains below, sequenced in a study of blood T cell repertoires in COVID-19. Repertoires were generated with immunoSEQ multiplex PCR, while TCRdb's copy carries only in-frame clones and drops some. The data hold some 88,000 clones, with around 86% observed a single time. The sample taken for sequencing was peripheral blood. The receptors originated from a man aged 55 to 70 with acute or convalescent COVID-19.

The rearrangement joins TRBV11-2 to TRBJ2-5; TRBD1 aligns across 10 bases. Unmatched junction bases numbered 5, after V lost 3 bases and J lost 4 bases. From germline, CDR1 is SGHAT and CDR2 FQNNGV. The CDR3 is 15 amino acids. The CDR3 region is CASSLDRGGAETQYF. The CDR3 nucleotides are TGTGCCAGCAGCTTGGACAGGGGGGGTGCAGAGACCCAGTACTTC.

The chain employs TRBV3-1 (or the pseudogene TRBV3-2) and TRBJ1-1; D perhaps matches TRBD1 (6 bases). The length of the CDR3 is 13 residues. Germline values: CDR1 LGHDT, CDR2 YNNKEL (reference sequence). Trimming took off 5 bases at V and 6 bases at J, with 13 bases between the two ends. CDR3 sequence: CASSSPNRAEAFF. The CDR3 bases are TGTGCCAGCAGCTCACCCAACAGGGCTGAAGCTTTCTTT.

The genes are TRBV3-1 (or the pseudogene TRBV3-2) and TRBJ2-2; D may be TRBD1 (5 bases). CDR3 length: 14 amino acids. The V end was cut by 0 bases, the J end by 5 bases, with 7 bases between. The germline gives CDR1 LGHDT, CDR2 YNNKEL (reference sequence). The DNA of the CDR3 is TGTGCCAGCAGCCAAGAAGGGGTGACCGGGGAGCTGTTTTTT. It specifies CASSQEGVTGELFF.

The sample holds one count of this clone. V is TRBV5-4 and J is TRBJ1-1, with D perhaps matching TRBD1 (6 bases). Trimming removed 4 bases at V and 2 bases at J, with 12 bases between. The CDR3 is made up of 14 amino acids. Germline V gene sequence: CDR1 SGHNT, CDR2 YYREEE (reference sequence). The CDR3 is CASSPLDSNTEAFF. In DNA, the CDR3 is TGTGCCAGCAGCCCTCTGGACAGTAACACTGAAGCTTTCTTT.

The rearrangement uses TRBV6-5 and TRBJ2-6; unclear D gene. The V and J ends lost 4 bases and 0 bases respectively, with 4 bases between them. CDR1 and CDR2 from the germline V gene are MNHEY and SVGAGI. CDR3 length: 14 residues. Here the CDR3 reads CASSSLSGANVLTF. The CDR3 DNA reads TGTGCCAGCAGTTCCCTCTCTGGGGCCAACGTCCTGACTTTC.

The chain links TRBV25-1 to TRBJ2-3, with 7 bases fitting TRBD1. CDR3 size: 16 residues. With V trimmed by 2 bases and J by 3 bases, 8 bases remained unmatched. Germline V gene sequence: CDR1 MGHDK, CDR2 SYGVNS. This CDR3 is CASSERQGRGTDTQYF. The CDR3 DNA sequence: TGTGCCAGCAGTGAAAGACAGGGAAGGGGGACAGATACGCAGTATTTT.

For the CDR3, the DNA is TGCGCCAGCAGCTCGGCCCTTCAGGGGACCGGGGAGCTGTTTTTT. Protein product: CASSSALQGTGELFF. V gene TRBV5-1 combines with J gene TRBJ2-2; D is possibly TRBD1 (6 bases). From germline, CDR1 is SGHRS and CDR2 YFSETQ. The CDR3 runs 15 residues. V was shortened by 3 bases and J by 5 bases, with 14 bases between the two germline ends.

The chain uses TRBV11-2 and TRBJ2-7; tentatively, D is TRBD1 (6 bases). This CDR3 contains 13 residues. The germline gives CDR1 SGHAT, CDR2 FQNNGV. V gave up 3 bases and J gave up 2 bases, with 8 bases separating them. The CDR3 region is CASSLAGAYEQYF. The CDR3 coding sequence is TGTGCCAGCAGCTTGGCAGGGGCCTACGAGCAGTACTTC.

This clone was seen a few times. The chain joins TRBV19 to TRBJ2-3; 15 bases are shared with TRBD2. Germline loops: CDR1 LNHDA, CDR2 SQIVND (reference sequence). Trimming took 5 bases from V and 0 from J; bases not matched to a gene: 9. The CDR3 consists of 19 residues. For the CDR3, the DNA is TGTGCCAGTAGTGGCGGACTAGCGGGGGGGACCCCTAGCACAGATACGCAGTATTTT. It translates to CASSGGLAGGTPSTDTQYF.

This clone was seen a single time. This sequence joins TRBV6-5 and TRBJ1-5, with D hard to call. The CDR3 extends over 14 amino acids. CDR1 MNHEY and CDR2 SVGAGI come from the germline V gene. The ends were cut back, 6 bases at V and 4 bases at J, with 13 bases in the middle. CDR3 coding DNA: TGTGCCAGCAGCCGAGAGGGAAGGAATCAGCCCCAGCATTTT. This translates into CASSREGRNQPQHF.